A selection of T cell receptor beta chains follows, all from one sample in a study of T cell clones after liver transplantation. Sequencing used immunoSEQ multiplex PCR; TCRdb keeps in-frame clones, though not all of them. The table records about 4,400 clones, roughly 27% of them present only once. No antigen is known for these receptors. Sequences were obtained from CD4+ T cells from cultured PBMCs. These receptors originate from a human patient who received a liver transplant. The graft donor may account for some of the T cells. Both conserved end residues are part of each CDR3. The D gene is left open where the match is weak. Some rows mark clone size as missing; the rest say once, few, many or name a class of expanded clone.

>.|TRBV7-9|TRBJ2-5|TRBD1
CASTLTGIETQYF
TGTGCCAGCACGTTGACAGGGATAGAGACCCAGTACTTC
>.|TRBV21-1|TRBJ1-1|.
CASSKGKGGHTEAFF
TGTGCCAGCAGCAAAGGAAAAGGGGGTCACACTGAAGCTTTCTTT
>.|TRBV5-1|TRBJ1-6|.
CASSLDGNNSPLHF
TGCGCCAGCAGCTTGGACGGAAATAATTCACCCCTCCACTTT
>few|TRBV28|TRBJ1-4|.
CASTSGGRNEKLFF
TGTGCCAGCACCTCTGGGGGGAGGAATGAAAAACTGTTTTTT
>.|TRBV7-2|TRBJ2-3|TRBD2
CASSLPSSGRADTQYF
TGTGCCAGCAGCTTACCGTCTAGCGGGAGGGCAGATACGCAGTATTTT
>.|TRBV28|TRBJ2-3|.
CAAGGPTADTQYF
TGTGCCGCAGGCGGGCCAACCGCAGATACGCAGTATTTT
>medium-sized|TRBV20-1|TRBJ1-2|TRBD1
CSVGQGYGYTF
TGCAGTGTCGGACAGGGATATGGCTACACCTTC
>.|TRBV7-2|TRBJ2-5|.
CASSRKSQETQYF
TGTGCCAGCAGTCGAAAAAGCCAAGAGACCCAGTACTTC
>.|TRBV7-2|TRBJ2-1|.
CASSLDRSLYNEQFF
TGTGCCAGCAGCCTCGACAGAAGCCTCTACAATGAGCAGTTCTTC
>medium-sized|TRBV18|TRBJ1-1|.
CASSPGGGAEAFF
TGTGCCAGCTCACCCGGAGGCGGGGCTGAAGCTTTCTTT
>.|TRBV2|TRBJ2-5|.
CASRGGGLQETQYF
TGTGCCAGCAGAGGGGGGGGCCTTCAAGAGACCCAGTACTTC
>few|TRBV7-9|TRBJ2-5|TRBD2
CASSRLAANWETQYF
TGTGCCAGCAGTAGACTAGCAGCCAATTGGGAGACCCAGTACTTC
>.|TRBV4-1|TRBJ1-5|.
CASSNTGNQPQHF
TGCGCCAGCAGTAATACAGGTAATCAGCCCCAGCATTTT
>.|TRBV7-3|TRBJ2-1|TRBD2
CASSLMSGGPNEQFF
TGTGCCAGCAGCTTAATGTCGGGAGGGCCCAATGAGCAGTTCTTC
>.|TRBV6-6|TRBJ1-3|.
CASSYVRSGNTIYF
TGTGCCAGCAGTTACGTCAGGAGTGGAAACACCATATATTTT
>.|TRBV2|TRBJ2-7|TRBD1
CVSRGGNSYEQYF
TGTGTCTCGAGAGGGGGCAACTCCTACGAGCAGTACTTC
>few|TRBV5-5|TRBJ2-5|.
CASAGGARETQYF
TGTGCCAGCGCAGGGGGGGCTCGCGAGACCCAGTACTTC
>.|TRBV6-8|TRBJ1-1|.
CASSYIDQGGTEAFF
TGTGCCAGCAGTTATATAGATCAGGGCGGCACTGAAGCTTTCTTT
>.|TRBV2|TRBJ2-5|.
CASGRTAGKETQYF
TGTGCCAGCGGGCGGACAGCCGGAAAGGAGACCCAGTACTTC
>.|TRBV7-2|TRBJ2-3|TRBD2
CASSRTSRSDTQYF
TGTGCCAGCAGCCGGACTAGCAGATCAGATACGCAGTATTTT
>few|TRBV9|TRBJ2-3|TRBD2
CASSSRGGRTDTQYF
TGTGCCAGCAGCTCTCGGGGGGGCAGGACAGATACGCAGTATTTT
>.|TRBV11-3|TRBJ2-2|.
CASSQGQPGDTGELFF
TGTGCCAGCAGCCAAGGACAGCCCGGGGACACCGGGGAGCTGTTTTTT
>medium-sized|TRBV4-1|TRBJ2-1|TRBD2
CASSQDPGTSSSEQFF
TGCGCCAGCAGCCAGGACCCCGGGACTAGCTCCTCCGAGCAGTTCTTC
>few|TRBV28|TRBJ2-7|.
CASSYERKQYF
TGTGCCAGCAGTTACGAGCGTAAGCAGTACTTC
>few|TRBV11-2|TRBJ2-7|.
CASSQADKSDYEQYF
TGTGCCAGCAGCCAAGCCGATAAGTCGGACTACGAGCAGTACTTC
>medium-sized|TRBV20-1|TRBJ2-7|.
CSAIFAGEQYF
TGCAGTGCTATTTTTGCGGGCGAGCAGTACTTC
>.|TRBV27|TRBJ2-5|.
CASSPGTGETQYF
TGTGCCAGCAGTCCAGGAACCGGAGAGACCCAGTACTTC
>medium-sized|TRBV7-9|TRBJ2-4|.
CASSLAGSGKNIQYF
TGTGCCAGCAGCTTAGCGGGGAGTGGTAAAAACATTCAGTACTTC
>medium-sized|TRBV18|TRBJ2-2|.
CASSPRQGDTGELFF
TGTGCCAGCTCACCACGGCAGGGTGACACCGGGGAGCTGTTTTTT
>few|TRBV11-3|TRBJ2-3|.
CASSQTEFSTDTQYF
TGTGCCAGCAGCCAAACCGAATTTAGCACAGATACGCAGTATTTT
>few|TRBV6-8|TRBJ1-2|TRBD1
CASRVPAGTGNYGYTF
TGTGCCAGCAGAGTCCCCGCTGGGACAGGGAACTATGGCTACACCTTC
>.|TRBV5-6|TRBJ1-4|.
CASSFPNEKLFF
TGTGCCAGCAGCTTTCCTAATGAAAAACTGTTTTTT
>.|TRBV27|TRBJ2-2|.
CASSFPAGELFF
TGTGCCAGCAGTTTTCCCGCCGGGGAGCTGTTTTTT
>.|TRBV5-1|TRBJ2-2|TRBD2
CASSLATGGSGELFF
TGCGCCAGCAGCTTGGCCACGGGAGGGTCCGGGGAGCTGTTTTTT
>few|TRBV5-1|TRBJ2-3|TRBD2
CASSFRLAGGTDTQYF
TGCGCCAGCAGCTTTAGACTAGCGGGGGGCACAGATACGCAGTATTTT
>few|TRBV20-1|TRBJ2-5|.
CSALEETQYF
TGCAGTGCCTTAGAGGAGACCCAGTACTTC
>few|TRBV2|TRBJ2-7|TRBD2
CASTSGRRGGEQYF
TGTGCCAGTACTAGCGGGAGGAGGGGGGGCGAGCAGTACTTC
>few|TRBV9|TRBJ2-5|TRBD2
CASSERGQGHQETQYF
TGTGCCAGCAGCGAGCGGGGCCAGGGCCACCAAGAGACCCAGTACTTC
>.|TRBV7-8|TRBJ2-2|.
CASSPRETPGNTGELFF
TGTGCCAGCAGCCCGAGGGAAACCCCGGGGAACACCGGGGAGCTGTTTTTT
>.|TRBV7-2|TRBJ1-5|.
CASSLGPGGSGQPQHF
TGTGCCAGCAGCTTAGGACCTGGGGGCTCGGGTCAGCCCCAGCATTTT